The 10 T cell receptor beta chains given below trace back to one sample, sequenced in a study of T cells in localized non-small cell lung cancer. TCRdb's copy holds only in-frame clones and misses some; the assay was immunoSEQ multiplex PCR. The sample includes 13,000 to 15,000 clones, roughly 84% of them seen just once. The sample consisted of peripheral blood, taken before any cancer treatment. These receptors came from a female donor aged 60 or older with stage I squamous cell lung carcinoma.

V gene TRBV12-5 combines with J gene TRBJ1-1, with D perhaps matching TRBD1 (5 bases). The CDR3 is made up of 13 amino acids. V was shortened by 7 bases and J by 5 bases, with 14 bases between the two germline ends. In germline, CDR1 is LGHNT, CDR2 FRNRAP. The CDR3 loop reads CASAVESGTEAFF. In nucleotides, the CDR3 is TGTGCTAGTGCTGTGGAGTCAGGGACTGAAGCTTTCTTT.

The CDR3 region has the DNA TGCGCCAGCAGTGAGTCCGGGGTAGGGAACGAAGAAGATCAGCCCCAGCATTTT. Translated, it gives CASSESGVGNEEDQPQHF. V usage is TRBV10-1 and J usage is TRBJ1-5, with D uncertain. CDR1 is WNHNN, CDR2 SYGVQD, per germline (reference sequence). Trimming removed 0 bases at V and 5 bases at J, with 20 bases between. The CDR3 is made up of 18 amino acids.

This clone was observed a handful of times. The CDR3: CASSFTGGPPRETQYF. The DNA for the CDR3 is TGCGCCAGCAGCTTTACGGGGGGGCCCCCCAGGGAGACCCAGTACTTC. The J gene is TRBJ2-5, the V gene TRBV5-1, with 8 bases matching TRBD2. CDR3 size: 16 residues. The germline CDR1 and CDR2 sequences are SGHRS and YFSETQ. V shed 2 bases, J shed 5 bases, and the junction held 11 bases outside the gene matches.

The chain employs TRBV7-2 and TRBJ1-5; maybe TRBD1 (5 bases). Germline CDR1 reads SGHTA; CDR2 reads FQGNSA. This CDR3 has 16 amino acids. The germline V and J ends were trimmed by 5 bases and 4 bases, with 18 bases remaining between them. CDR3 nucleotide sequence: TGTGCCAGCAGCCCAGACTCGGGGGGAGGGAATCAGCCCCAGCATTTT. The encoded protein is CASSPDSGGGNQPQHF.

The chain links TRBV27 to TRBJ1-1; a possible D gene is TRBD1 (6 bases). Germline CDR1 reads MNHEY; CDR2 reads SMNVEV (reference sequence). V lost 3 bases and J lost 0, with 11 bases in between. The CDR3 loop spans 15 amino acids. The CDR3 sequence: CASSFGGSLNTEAFF. CDR3 bases: TGTGCCAGCAGTTTTGGGGGCTCCCTGAACACTGAAGCTTTCTTT.

The genes are TRBV7-2 and TRBJ1-5, with D hard to call. Germline assignment: CDR1 SGHTA and CDR2 FQGNSA. There are 15 residues in the CDR3. V lost 1 base and J lost 3, with 10 bases in between. The CDR3 region is CASSLGGRDNQPQHF. The CDR3 DNA follows: TGTGCCAGCAGCTTAGGCGGAAGGGACAATCAGCCCCAGCATTTT.

This clone was counted only a few times. This chain joins TRBV9 and TRBJ1-2, with 9 bases identical to TRBD1. The CDR3 is made up of 16 amino acids. CDR1 and CDR2 (germline): SGDLS, YYNGEE. V gave up 1 base and J gave up 8 bases; unmatched junction bases: 12. The DNA of the CDR3 is TGTGCCAGCAGCGTATCTCCGGGACAGGGCTTGGGAGGCTACACCTTC. Protein: CASSVSPGQGLGGYTF.

The CDR3 protein is CASVDPVVNSPLHF. The CDR3 nucleotides read TGTGCCAGCGTAGACCCGGTGGTTAATTCACCCCTCCACTTT. The J gene is TRBJ1-6, the V gene TRBV6-6; D gene ambiguous. Germline V gene data show CDR1 as MNHNY and CDR2 as SVGAGI (reference sequence). This CDR3 comprises 14 residues. With 8 bases removed from V and 6 bases from J, the gap between germline ends came to 14 bases.

The chain links TRBV7-2 to TRBJ2-3, with 16 bases that match TRBD2. The CDR3 runs to 17 residues. Looked up from germline, CDR1 is SGHTA and CDR2 is FQGNSA. V lost 5 bases, J lost 1 base, and 3 bases stayed unmatched. CDR3 bases: TGTGCCAGCAGCACCGGGACTAGCGGGGGGGGCACAGATACGCAGTATTTT. Its translation: CASSTGTSGGGTDTQYF.

The J gene is TRBJ1-2, the V gene TRBV6-5; 10 bases line up with TRBD1. Losses at the gene ends were 0 bases for V and 7 bases for J; bases not matched to a gene: 8. The CDR3 spans 16 residues. CDR1 and CDR2 from the germline V gene are MNHEY and SVGAGI. The CDR3 nucleotides read TGTGCCAGCAGTTACTCCCAGGGACAGGGGCGGGGTGGCTACACCTTC. This codes for CASSYSQGQGRGGYTF.